Listed below are T cell receptor beta chains from one sample, sequenced in a study of preoperative IRX-2 immunotherapy in early breast cancer. The repertoire was sequenced with immunoSEQ multiplex PCR; TCRdb's copy has only in-frame clones and lacks some. The profile shows over 20,000 clones, roughly 77% of them singletons. Sequencing was performed on lymph node tissue, taken after IRX-2 immunotherapy. These receptors originate from a human donor with breast cancer. Both conserved end residues are part of each CDR3. A D gene is named only where the DNA matches it firmly. The listing skips clone size in some rows; elsewhere it reads once, few, many or a size class.

clone_size,v_call,d_call,j_call,cdr3_aa,cdr3_nt
few,TRBV15,NA,TRBJ2-2,CATSRLGLLSGAGTGELFF,TGTGCCACCAGCAGACTCGGCCTTTTAAGTGGGGCCGGCACCGGGGAGCTGTTTTTT
NA,TRBV28,TRBD1,TRBJ1-1,CASSLRSVIDRGNTEAFF,TGTGCCAGCAGTTTGAGGTCGGTTATAGACAGGGGGAACACTGAAGCTTTCTTT
NA,TRBV28,NA,TRBJ1-5,CASSFGNHYQPQHF,TGTGCCAGCAGTTTTGGGAACCACTATCAGCCCCAGCATTTT
NA,TRBV5-1,TRBD1,TRBJ1-1,CASSETGTGNTEAFF,TGCGCCAGCAGTGAGACCGGGACAGGGAACACTGAAGCTTTCTTT
NA,TRBV6-7,NA,TRBJ2-5,CASSPWGATYQETQYF,TGTGCCAGCAGTCCATGGGGGGCCACGTACCAAGAGACCCAGTACTTC
NA,TRBV28,TRBD2,TRBJ2-1,CASSQSKTSGGWGFF,TGTGCCAGCAGCCAAAGTAAGACTAGCGGGGGCTGGGGGTTCTTC
NA,TRBV11-3,NA,TRBJ1-4,CASRRGGASEKLFF,TGTGCCAGCAGGAGGGGGGGCGCTAGTGAAAAACTGTTTTTT
NA,TRBV7-5,NA,TRBJ2-7,CASSRKGGGQNEQYF,TGTGCCAGCAGCCGAAAGGGCGGGGGGCAGAACGAGCAGTACTTC
once,TRBV15,TRBD1,TRBJ1-6,CATSRSRGLGYNSPLHF,TGTGCCACTAGCAGAAGCAGGGGGCTAGGATATAATTCACCCCTCCACTTT
NA,TRBV6-8,NA,TRBJ1-1,CASALWSNTEAFF,TGTGCCAGCGCGCTCTGGAGTAACACTGAAGCTTTCTTT
once,TRBV18,TRBD2,TRBJ2-5,CASSDRGLVIETQYF,TGTGCCAGCTCAGACCGTGGACTAGTTATAGAGACCCAGTACTTC
NA,TRBV6-8,NA,TRBJ2-5,CASSYRPGRKTQYF,TGTGCCAGCAGTTATCGACCGGGGAGAAAGACCCAGTACTTC
NA,TRBV6-8,NA,TRBJ1-3,CASSEHLTGHLYF,TGTGCCAGCAGTGAGCACTTGACAGGCCATCTATATTTT
NA,TRBV30,NA,TRBJ1-3,CAWSQGPRKYF,TGTGCCTGGAGCCAAGGTCCTAGAAAATATTTT
few,TRBV18,NA,TRBJ1-2,CASSPAGTENYGYTF,TGTGCCAGCTCACCGGCCGGGACGGAGAACTATGGCTACACCTTC
NA,TRBV18,TRBD1,TRBJ2-1,CASSPDRAFYNEQFF,TGTGCCAGCTCTCCGGACAGGGCATTCTACAATGAGCAGTTCTTC
NA,TRBV15,NA,TRBJ1-2,CATSRENRFYGYTF,TGTGCCACCAGCAGAGAGAACAGATTCTATGGCTACACCTTC
NA,TRBV7-5,NA,TRBJ2-4,CASSQVTGGRAAKNIQYF,TGTGCCAGCAGCCAAGTTACAGGGGGGCGTGCGGCCAAAAACATTCAGTACTTC